This T cell receptor beta chain was recorded in a study of T cells in Graves' hyperthyroidism and ophthalmopathy. General study points: Median prediction lead before ophthalmopathy onset was six to eight months with the model.

Amplification of TCR beta CDR3 regions was performed using RNA transcripts as template. First-round RT-PCR with HTBI primers amplified the TCR CDR3 region. Using its own MiXCR run on the multiplex PCR reads, TCRdb lists one record per CDR3 protein. The sample carries 490,000 or so distinct CDR3 sequences, around 43% recorded once. With regard to this clonotype: The antigen is unknown.

The sequenced sample was peripheral blood or thyroid tissue (not recorded which). The sequence came from an adult woman with Graves' disease, either hyperthyroidism or ophthalmopathy (not recorded which).

For the CDR3, the DNA is TGCAGTGCTAGACTCCTAGCGCCCGAGCAGTACTTC. Translation gives CSARLLAPEQYF. V is TRBV20-1 and J is TRBJ2-7; maybe TRBD2 (6 bases). Trimming pared 2 bases from V and 6 bases from J, leaving 11 bases between. CDR1 DFQATT and CDR2 SNEGSKA come from the germline V gene (reference sequence). CDR3 length equals 12 residues.